This is a list of T cell receptor beta chains from one sample in a study of tumor-infiltrating lymphocytes in localized non-small cell lung cancer. TCRdb's table, derived via immunoSEQ multiplex PCR, lists solely in-frame clones and lacks some. The sample shows 11,000 or so clones, about 70% of them seen only once. The sample was uninvolved lung tissue not adjacent to the tumor. These receptors originate from a human donor with non-small cell lung cancer. CDR3s include the opening cysteine and the closing phenylalanine or tryptophan. The D gene is left open where the match is weak. Part of the rows lack a size; the others show once, few, many or a class for expanded clones.

V: TRBV9; size: once; D: -; J: TRBJ2-7; CDR3: CASSSRPVSEQYF; DNA: TGTGCCAGCAGCAGCCGCCCTGTGTCAGAGCAGTACTTC
V: TRBV9; size: few; D: -; J: TRBJ1-1; CDR3: CASSVDGVVEAFF; DNA: TGTGCCAGCAGCGTAGATGGGGTTGTCGAAGCTTTCTTT
V: TRBV10-3; size: -; D: TRBD2; J: TRBJ2-1; CDR3: CAISDTGGPDEQFF; DNA: TGTGCCATCAGTGATACGGGAGGGCCGGATGAGCAGTTCTTC
V: TRBV5-1; size: once; D: -; J: TRBJ1-4; CDR3: CASSPDGSSNEKLFF; DNA: TGCGCCAGCAGCCCGGACGGGTCCTCTAATGAAAAACTGTTTTTT
V: TRBV10-3; size: -; D: -; J: TRBJ2-7; CDR3: CASRQLWEQYF; DNA: TGTGCCTCCCGACAGCTCTGGGAGCAGTACTTC
V: TRBV28; size: once; D: -; J: TRBJ2-1; CDR3: CASSSQGFEQFF; DNA: TGTGCCAGCAGTTCCCAGGGTTTCGAGCAGTTCTTC
V: TRBV5-4; size: few; D: TRBD2; J: TRBJ2-5; CDR3: CASSTSSGGGETQYF; DNA: TGTGCCAGCAGCACCTCTAGCGGGGGGGGAGAGACCCAGTACTTC
V: TRBV7-2; size: -; D: -; J: TRBJ2-2; CDR3: CASSPLAVHTGELFF; DNA: TGTGCCAGCAGCCCCCTAGCTGTGCACACCGGGGAGCTGTTTTTT
V: TRBV6-5; size: -; D: -; J: TRBJ2-7; CDR3: CASSFSGAHLYEQYF; DNA: TGTGCCAGCAGTTTCAGTGGGGCCCACCTCTACGAGCAGTACTTC
V: TRBV6-5; size: -; D: -; J: TRBJ1-5; CDR3: CASSYFRDPRQHF; DNA: TGTGCCAGCAGTTACTTCCGGGACCCTCGCCAGCATTTT
V: TRBV5-3; size: -; D: -; J: TRBJ1-5; CDR3: CARSLWNGTDLLGNQPQHF; DNA: TGTGCCAGAAGCTTATGGAACGGGACGGACCTTTTGGGCAATCAGCCCCAGCATTTT
V: TRBV29-1; size: -; D: TRBD1; J: TRBJ2-7; CDR3: CSVESLGQGTYEQYF; DNA: TGCAGCGTTGAAAGTTTGGGACAGGGGACCTACGAGCAGTACTTC
V: TRBV30; size: -; D: -; J: TRBJ2-5; CDR3: CAWSRGPPETQYF; DNA: TGTGCCTGGAGTCGGGGGCCACCAGAGACCCAGTACTTC
V: TRBV5-5; size: once; D: -; J: TRBJ1-5; CDR3: CASRKGTNQPQHF; DNA: TGTGCCAGCAGAAAAGGGACCAATCAGCCCCAGCATTTT
V: TRBV20-1; size: -; D: -; J: TRBJ2-1; CDR3: CSASFDNEQFF; DNA: TGCAGTGCTAGTTTTGACAATGAGCAGTTCTTC
V: TRBV2; size: medium-sized; D: TRBD1; J: TRBJ2-5; CDR3: CASKEQGVETQYF; DNA: TGTGCCAGCAAGGAACAGGGGGTAGAGACCCAGTACTTC
V: TRBV15; size: -; D: TRBD1; J: TRBJ1-2; CDR3: CATSSDRGLYGYTF; DNA: TGTGCCACCAGCTCGGACAGGGGCCTCTATGGCTACACCTTC
V: TRBV7-2; size: -; D: TRBD2; J: TRBJ2-5; CDR3: CASSRTSGTGETQYF; DNA: TGTGCCAGCAGTAGGACTAGCGGGACTGGAGAGACCCAGTACTTC
V: TRBV27; size: -; D: TRBD1; J: TRBJ2-5; CDR3: CASSPRDRVETQYF; DNA: TGTGCCAGCAGTCCCCGCGACAGGGTAGAGACCCAGTACTTC
V: TRBV7-6; size: -; D: -; J: TRBJ2-7; CDR3: CASSLAQGPSYEQYF; DNA: TGTGCCAGCAGCTTAGCGCAGGGGCCAAGCTACGAGCAGTACTTC